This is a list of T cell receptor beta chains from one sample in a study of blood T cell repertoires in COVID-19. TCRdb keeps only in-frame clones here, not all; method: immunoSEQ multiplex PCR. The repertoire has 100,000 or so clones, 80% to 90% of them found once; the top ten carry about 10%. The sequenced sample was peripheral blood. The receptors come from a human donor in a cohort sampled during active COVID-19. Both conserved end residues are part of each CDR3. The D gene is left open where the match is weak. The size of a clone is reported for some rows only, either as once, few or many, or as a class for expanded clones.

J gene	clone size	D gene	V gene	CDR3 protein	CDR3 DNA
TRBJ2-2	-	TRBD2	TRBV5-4	CASSLGGGRSVGELFF	TGTGCCAGCAGCTTGGGCGGCGGGAGAAGTGTCGGGGAGCTGTTTTTT
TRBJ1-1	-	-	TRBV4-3	CASSQDVSNTEAFF	TGCGCCAGCAGCCAAGATGTGAGTAACACTGAAGCTTTCTTT
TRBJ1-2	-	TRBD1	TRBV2	CASVGDRVEYTF	TGTGCCAGCGTCGGGGACAGGGTGGAATACACCTTC
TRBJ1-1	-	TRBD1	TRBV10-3	CATGQGMNTEAFF	TGTGCCACTGGACAGGGGATGAACACTGAAGCTTTCTTT
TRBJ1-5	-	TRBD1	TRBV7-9	CASSLGHRGLDQPQHF	TGTGCCAGCAGCTTAGGGCACAGGGGGTTGGATCAGCCCCAGCATTTT
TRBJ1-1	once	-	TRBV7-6	CASSLAAVTEAFF	TGTGCCAGCAGCTTAGCGGCGGTCACTGAAGCTTTCTTT
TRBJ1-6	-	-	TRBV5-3	CARSLVGGDTYNSPLHF	TGTGCCAGAAGCTTGGTAGGGGGTGATACCTATAATTCACCCCTCCACTTT
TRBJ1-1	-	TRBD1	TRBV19	CASSIPYRGQNTEAFF	TGTGCCAGTAGTATCCCCTACAGGGGGCAGAACACTGAAGCTTTCTTT
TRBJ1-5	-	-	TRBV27	CASSLSGVMGQPQHF	TGTGCCAGCAGTTTATCAGGGGTTATGGGGCAGCCCCAGCATTTT
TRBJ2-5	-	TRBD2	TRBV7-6	CASSPAGGSGRRETQYF	TGTGCCAGCAGCCCCGCGGGAGGTAGCGGGAGGAGAGAGACCCAGTACTTC
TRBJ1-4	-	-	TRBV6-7	CASSYRGDSNEKLFF	TGTGCCAGCAGTTACCGGGGGGATTCTAATGAAAAACTGTTTTTT
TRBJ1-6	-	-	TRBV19	CASSSTGGDSPLHF	TGTGCCAGTAGTTCCACCGGCGGGGATTCACCCCTCCACTTT
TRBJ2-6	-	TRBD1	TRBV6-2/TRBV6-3	CASSPYGDRGSSGANVLTF	TGTGCCAGCAGTCCCTACGGGGACAGGGGGAGCTCTGGGGCCAACGTCCTGACTTTC
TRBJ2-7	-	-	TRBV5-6	CASSSGTFEQYF	TGTGCCAGCAGCTCCGGGACATTCGAGCAGTACTTC
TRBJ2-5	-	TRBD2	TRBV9	CASSPGGAGETQYF	TGTGCCAGCAGCCCCGGGGGGGCCGGGGAGACCCAGTACTTC
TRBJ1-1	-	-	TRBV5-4	CASSLIATRPHTEAFF	TGTGCCAGCAGCTTGATAGCGACCAGACCCCACACTGAAGCTTTCTTT
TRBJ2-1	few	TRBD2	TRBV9	CASSVVGSGMVEQFF	TGTGCCAGCAGCGTAGTTGGTAGCGGGATGGTGGAGCAGTTCTTC
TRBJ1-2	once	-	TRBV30	CAWTGLLGYTF	TGTGCCTGGACAGGGCTGCTTGGCTACACCTTC
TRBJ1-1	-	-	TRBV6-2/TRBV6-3	CASSYSHEVGLGNTEAFF	TGTGCCAGCAGTTACTCACACGAAGTTGGACTCGGGAACACTGAAGCTTTCTTT
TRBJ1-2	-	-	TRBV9	CASSVSGSYGYTF	TGTGCCAGCAGCGTATCGGGGAGCTATGGCTACACCTTC
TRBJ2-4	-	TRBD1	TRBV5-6	CASSLGGQGAVAKNIQYF	TGTGCCAGCAGCTTGGGGGGACAGGGGGCCGTAGCCAAAAACATTCAGTACTTC
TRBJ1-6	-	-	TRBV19	CASSFLRMDSLNSPLHF	TGTGCCAGTAGTTTTCTACGGATGGACAGCCTTAATTCACCCCTCCACTTT
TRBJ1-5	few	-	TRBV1	CTSSQPGGANQPQHF	TGCACCAGCAGCCAACCAGGGGGCGCGAACCAGCCCCAGCATTTT
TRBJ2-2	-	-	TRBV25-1	CASSVTGTSKPGELFF	TGTGCCAGCAGTGTTACCGGGACTTCTAAACCCGGGGAGCTGTTTTTT
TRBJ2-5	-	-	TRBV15	CATSRKDGRETQYF	TGTGCCACCAGCCGTAAAGATGGCAGAGAGACCCAGTACTTC
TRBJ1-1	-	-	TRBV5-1	CASTEGSDTEAFF	TGCGCCAGCACTGAGGGTTCGGACACTGAAGCTTTCTTT
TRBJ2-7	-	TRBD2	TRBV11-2	CASSLDQPAGGREQYF	TGTGCCAGCAGCTTAGATCAACCAGCGGGGGGACGCGAGCAGTACTTC
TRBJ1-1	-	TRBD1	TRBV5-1	CASSFLPGQGWAFF	TGCGCCAGCAGCTTTCTACCGGGACAGGGTTGGGCTTTCTTT
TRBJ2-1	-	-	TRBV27	CASSSGTNLNEQFF	TGTGCCAGCAGCTCCGGGACAAACCTCAATGAGCAGTTCTTC
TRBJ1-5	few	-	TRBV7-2	CASSYTQGSNQPQHF	TGTGCCAGCAGTTACACTCAGGGTAGCAATCAGCCCCAGCATTTT
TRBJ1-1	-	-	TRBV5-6	CASTLGGGGAEAFF	TGTGCCAGCACCCTGGGGGGGGGAGGCGCTGAAGCTTTCTTT
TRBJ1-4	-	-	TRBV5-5	CASSFTGPSNEKLFF	TGTGCCAGCAGTTTTACAGGGCCCTCTAATGAAAAACTGTTTTTT
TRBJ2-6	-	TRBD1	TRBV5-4	CASSLGAGGAGANVLTF	TGTGCCAGCAGCTTGGGGGCAGGGGGCGCTGGGGCCAACGTCCTGACTTTC
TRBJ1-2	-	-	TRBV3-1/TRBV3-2	CASSQAAGQNYGYTF	TGTGCCAGCAGCCAAGCGGCCGGACAGAACTATGGCTACACCTTC
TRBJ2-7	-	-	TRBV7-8	CASSFFGAAVNEQYF	TGTGCCAGCAGCTTTTTCGGCGCCGCGGTTAACGAGCAGTACTTC
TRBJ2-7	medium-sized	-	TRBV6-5	CASSLNQGEQYF	TGTGCCAGCAGCCTAAATCAGGGCGAGCAGTACTTC
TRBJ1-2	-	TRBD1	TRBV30	CAWSVGTALDYGYTF	TGTGCCTGGAGTGTAGGGACAGCACTTGACTATGGCTACACCTTC
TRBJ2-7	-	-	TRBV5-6	CASSPLREVEQYF	TGTGCCAGCAGCCCGCTGAGGGAGGTCGAGCAGTACTTC
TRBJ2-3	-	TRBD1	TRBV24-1	CATSESGQGARDTQYF	TGTGCCACCAGTGAATCCGGACAGGGGGCGCGCGATACGCAGTATTTT
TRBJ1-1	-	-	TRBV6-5	CASRKARLNTEAFF	TGTGCCAGCAGGAAGGCGAGGCTGAACACTGAAGCTTTCTTT
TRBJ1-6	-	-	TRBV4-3	CASSQENYSGNSPLHF	TGCGCCAGCAGCCAAGAAAATTATTCGGGGAATTCACCCCTCCACTTT